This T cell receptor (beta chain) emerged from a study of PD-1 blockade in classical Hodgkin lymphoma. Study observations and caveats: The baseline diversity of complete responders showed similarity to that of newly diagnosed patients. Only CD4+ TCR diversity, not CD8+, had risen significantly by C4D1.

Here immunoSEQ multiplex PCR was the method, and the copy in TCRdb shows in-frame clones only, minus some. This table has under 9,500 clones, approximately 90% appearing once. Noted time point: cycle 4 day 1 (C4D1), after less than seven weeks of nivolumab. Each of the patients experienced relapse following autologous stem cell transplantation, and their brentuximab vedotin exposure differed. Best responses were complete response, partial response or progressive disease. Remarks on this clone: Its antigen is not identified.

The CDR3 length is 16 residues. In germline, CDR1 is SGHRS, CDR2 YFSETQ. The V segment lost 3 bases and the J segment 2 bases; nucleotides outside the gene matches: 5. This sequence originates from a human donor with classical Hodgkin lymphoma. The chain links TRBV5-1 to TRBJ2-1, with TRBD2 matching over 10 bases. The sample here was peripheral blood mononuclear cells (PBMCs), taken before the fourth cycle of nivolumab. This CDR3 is CASSYLAGEAYNEQFF. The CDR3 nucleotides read TGCGCCAGCAGCTACCTAGCGGGGGAGGCCTACAATGAGCAGTTCTTC.